The T cell receptor (beta chain) described here comes from a study of cytomegalovirus exposure and HLA in healthy donors (dated by TCRdb to 2017 to 2019). The study in broad terms: An earlier analysis of about 530 of the donors reported around 280 Gb of sequence data and 95 million to 120 million unique TCR beta sequences obtained from around 170 million T cells. Across approximately 400 genotyped donors of the cohort, an average of about 200,000 unique TCR beta nucleotide sequences per donor were sequenced, and roughly a sixth of those sequences were non-productive. To decide whether each TCR beta V gene segment behaved as functional or pseudogenic, an earlier analysis of approximately 600 of the donors relied on high-throughput TCR beta sequencing. In a later genetic analysis, genome-wide SNP genotypes for about three fifths of the roughly 670 donors were used, and that subset was treated as a discovery cohort. Besides the first cohort of 666 subjects, a separate validation cohort made up of 120 different subjects was used. The genetic ancestry cluster associated with self-reported Caucasian donors included 65% to 90% of the 300 to 450 genotyped donors. The number of donors typed differed by locus, with about 629-630 for A, B, C, DRB1 and DQB1, around 560 for DQA1, about 610 for DPA1, and 472 for DPB1. A few DR-DQ haplotypes were handled as single units for association and clustering because linkage in the cohort was strong. An early release covering roughly 640 HLA-typed donors comprised roughly 300 gigabases of sequencing data and around 85 million unique TCR sequences. The study profiled the T cell repertoires of fewer than 850 subjects by immunosequencing and related them to cytomegalovirus serostatus. All discovery cohort repertoires had been generated on a single sequencing platform. A later analysis re-examined previously published TCR beta repertoires from roughly 650 donors and added high-resolution HLA genotyping to investigate patterns of TCR occurrence. The later analysis used no new phenotypic data to find candidate immune exposures, relying instead on TCR beta sequences and their occurrence across donors. High-throughput TCR immunosequencing, statistical association of individual TCRs with disease status, and machine learning were combined to predict cytomegalovirus infection status. Class I and class II HLA loci were covered by the typing at four-digit resolution. Donor age, sex, ethnicity and CMV serostatus were compiled alongside the repertoire data. The study aimed to test whether signatures of past pathogen exposure could be identified by cataloging public T cell receptors.

This clone was seen once. Its antigen is unknown. Base qualities are not at hand, and no much larger clone is one base apart. The library was built by means of the immunoSEQ multiplex PCR assay. The multiplex PCR relied on a mix of 60 forward primers for TCR Vbeta segments and 13 reverse primers for TCR Jbeta segments. A multiplex PCR assay on genomic DNA amplified the CDR3 region of rearranged TCR beta genes. The amplified TCR beta libraries were sequenced on the Illumina HiSeq System as 87-base-pair reads. The study's own analysis went as follows. A later analysis counted tens of millions of unique TCR beta chains across the 500 to 850 repertoires, and about 10 million of these chains were shared by at least two donors. Raw reads were error-corrected and collapsed into unique sequences with a nearest-neighbor algorithm that merged closely related sequences to remove PCR and sequencing errors. To assign V, D and J gene segments, CDR3 sequences were aligned to IMGT reference sequences. Each retained sequence needed at least a six-nucleotide match to both a V gene segment and a J gene segment. Rearrangements were called productive when the CDR3 lacked stop codons and stayed in frame with V and J; all others were non-productive. CDR3 was defined according to IMGT convention as the region running from the second conserved V-encoded cysteine to the conserved J-encoded phenylalanine. Sequences without an unambiguous match to a single V gene segment were excluded from the earlier analysis of 587 of the donors. An earlier analysis of 450 to 650 of the donors called V segments functional above 56.7% productive rearrangements and segregating when the between-donor standard deviation exceeded 5%. A statistical classification framework was developed to diagnose cytomegalovirus status using the catalog of TCR beta chain sequences. In a later analysis, V and J genes were assigned by comparing TCR nucleotide sequences against IMGT/GENE-DB human TR gene sequences. Using the TCRdist pipeline, a later analysis assigned CDR3 sequences along with most-parsimonious VDJ recombination scenarios. In a later analysis, each TCR beta chain was defined by its CDR3 amino acid sequence together with its V-gene family, and reads without a unique V-gene family were excluded. As a way to deal with suspected cross-contamination and a sequencing artifact, a later analysis dropped over 550 nucleotide sequences that were highly shared and had low generation probability. In a later analysis, a clonal expansion index for each public chain was calculated from normalized within-repertoire ranks of inferred template counts. In a later analysis, generation probabilities were computed using a VDJ recombination model fitted to out-of-frame rearrangements, and the results were checked against IGoR. In a later analysis, hypergeometric tests were used to score TCR-TCR, TCR-HLA and TCR-CMV co-occurrence, with a repertoire-size bias correction applied to TCR pairs. In a later analysis, false discovery rates were estimated by permuting HLA or CMV assignments 20 times. In a later analysis, co-occurring TCRs were grouped using DBSCAN, and TCRdist sequence similarity was added for clustering within HLA-allele-positive subsets. For co-occurrence clustering, repertoires with fewer than 30,000 or more than 120,000 public chains were excluded, along with 5 or 6 repertoires with anomalous nucleotide sharing. In its TCRdb copy, this immuneACCESS table keeps in-frame sequences only and misses some clones. Where compared with another copy, unresolved V genes explain less than half of these, and the others have no known cause. D and trimming come from the DNA, and the V and J calls and clone size come from that table. This sample has approximately 150,000 clones in its table, and roughly 80% of those were observed once. Less than 4.5% of the sample comes from the top ten.

The cohort comprised 550 to 700 healthy bone marrow donors. Cohort members were all nominally healthy when sampled, although unrecorded immune exposures were likely present. The donor was CMV seropositive and was included in the group of almost 300 seropositive cohort members. Each donor provided a peripheral blood sample, and peripheral blood mononuclear cells were used for TCR beta sequencing. Genomic DNA was extracted from the blood cell samples with the Qiagen DNeasy Blood Extraction Kit. Broad study findings and their caveats: A later analysis found that TCR association rates varied across HLA loci, with DRB1 alleles showing the most associated TCRs and HLA-C alleles the fewest. A cluster of highly shared sequence variants was judged likely to represent a technical artifact of the sequencing pipeline. In vitro tests confirmed that a few of the cytomegalovirus-associated TCR beta chains recognize cytomegalovirus antigens. The earlier analysis of nearly 600 of the donors excluded roughly 17 rarely observed V segments, including chromosome 9 orphons, because counts were too low. A later genetic analysis associated a missense DCLRE1C variant with V-gene and J-gene trimming of TCR beta chains, and an independent cohort replicated the association. Compared with equally common non-associated chains, HLA-associated TCR beta chains in a later analysis were more clonally expanded and had lower generation probabilities. When HLA alleles, especially DR and DQ, strongly co-occurred, TCR associations were difficult to assign to individual alleles. An earlier analysis of approximately 590 of the donors showed that most TCR beta V segments appeared in productive rearrangements either about 90% or about 30% of the time, which broadly matched IMGT annotations. Linkage disequilibrium might explain the correlated functional status among segregating V segments, but an unknown experimental factor could not be ruled out. In the study, roughly 160 TCR beta chains were listed as associated with cytomegalovirus. Across donors, most TCR sequences were observed very rarely, whereas some public TCRs were present in many individuals. Several of the top co-occurrence clusters appeared to be linked to parvovirus B19, influenza, CMV and Epstein-Barr virus, according to a later analysis. The cohort was sequenced for TCR beta chains only, and without alpha or paired-chain data the features that could be detected were limited. Specific HLA alleles were associated with more than 15,000 TCR beta sequences at a false discovery rate of 0.05 in a later analysis. Roughly uniform sequencing depth across donors was assumed in presence/absence analyses, although this assumption may not hold. Most CMV-associated TCR beta chains appeared to be HLA-restricted in a later analysis, and the HLA associations seemed to be driven largely by CMV exposure. Some IMGT-functional V segments, including TRBV6-2 and TRBV6-3, could not be distinguished by the 87-base-pair reads and were therefore excluded. A further reported finding was that TCR beta sequences accurately predicted the HLA-A and HLA-B alleles for most subjects in the first cohort. HLA typing was unavailable for some donors at each locus, so association tests used only the typed subset. Cytomegalovirus status was reported to be diagnosed by the classifier with high specificity and sensitivity in both the original and validation cohorts. The authors suggested that the approach could potentially be extended to other disease states and immunological phenotypes. According to a later genetic analysis, donors in an Asian-associated ancestry cluster had fewer N-insertions in productive TCRs than the approximately 670-donor mean. The only immune exposure information available for the cohort was CMV serostatus.

Relative to germline, V is 7 bases shorter and J is 4 bases shorter, with 19 bases between their ends. The CDR3 runs 15 residues from the cysteine to the phenylalanine. The only DNA kept is the CDR3, 45 bases in frame from the first base. The germline V gene sets CDR1 to MDHEN and CDR2 to SYDVKM. The chain is encoded by TRBV28 joined to TRBJ1-1; the D gene is perhaps TRBD1, on 5 matching bases. Sequenced input: PBMCs. This receptor was identified in a young man in good health and CMV-seropositive. CDR3 region: CASTHGVGRSTEAFF. The DNA reads as follows: TGTGCCAGCACCCATGGTGTGGGGCGGAGCACTGAAGCTTTCTTT.